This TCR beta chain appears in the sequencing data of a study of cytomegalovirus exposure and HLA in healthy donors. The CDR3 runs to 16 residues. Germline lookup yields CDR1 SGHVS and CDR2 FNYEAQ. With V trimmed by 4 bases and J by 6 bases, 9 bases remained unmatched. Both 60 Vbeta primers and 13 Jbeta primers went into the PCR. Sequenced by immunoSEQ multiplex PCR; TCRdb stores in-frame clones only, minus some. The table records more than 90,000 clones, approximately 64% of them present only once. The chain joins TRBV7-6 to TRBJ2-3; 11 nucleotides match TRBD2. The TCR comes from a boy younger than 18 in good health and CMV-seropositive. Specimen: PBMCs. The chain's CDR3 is CASSSILAGGTDTQYF. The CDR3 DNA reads TGTGCCAGCAGCTCGATCTTAGCGGGAGGGACGGATACGCAGTATTTT.